The present T cell receptor beta chain was sequenced within a study of blood T cell repertoires in COVID-19. About the research overall: PBMCs, B-cell-depleted T cells, or T cells were the source of the cDNA or gDNA that made up the material.

Germline CDR1 reads MNHNS; CDR2 reads SASEGT. CDR3 length: 15 amino acids. V was clipped by 2 bases and J by 9 bases; unmatched bases: 11. Produced via immunoSEQ multiplex PCR; TCRdb's table is partial and in-frame only. The sample has tens of thousands of clones; about 88% are singletons. The receptor's source is a human donor with active COVID-19. The donor label of this sample is uncertain. Material for sequencing was peripheral blood. The chain links TRBV6-1 to TRBJ2-7; 9 nucleotides line up with TRBD2. The CDR3 nucleotides are TGTGCCAGCAGTGAAAATTTTGGGTTAGCGGGGGTGCAGTACTTC. It specifies CASSENFGLAGVQYF.